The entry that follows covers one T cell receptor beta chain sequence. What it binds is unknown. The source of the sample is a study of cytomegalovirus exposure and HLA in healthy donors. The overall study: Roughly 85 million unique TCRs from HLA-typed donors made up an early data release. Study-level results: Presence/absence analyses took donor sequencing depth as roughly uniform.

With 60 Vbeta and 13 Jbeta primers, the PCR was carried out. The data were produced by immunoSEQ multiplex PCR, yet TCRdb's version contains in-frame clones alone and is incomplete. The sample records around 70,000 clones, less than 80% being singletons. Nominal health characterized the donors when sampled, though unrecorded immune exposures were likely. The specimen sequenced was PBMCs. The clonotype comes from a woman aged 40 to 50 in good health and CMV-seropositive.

This CDR3 is CASSFGGAPYEQYF. The CDR3 nucleotides read TGTGCCAGCTCCTTTGGGGGGGCCCCCTACGAGCAGTACTTC. J is TRBJ2-7 and V is TRBV2; possibly TRBD2 for D (7 bases). V dropped 8 bases and J dropped 2 bases, with 16 bases sitting between them. The CDR3 runs 14 residues. CDR1 and CDR2 from the germline V gene are SNHLY and FYNNEI.